This T cell receptor beta chain was observed in a study of blood T cell repertoires in COVID-19. Study-level background: Samples came from the United States, Italy and Spain, spanning acute and convalescent COVID-19. T cells, B-cell-depleted T cells, or PBMCs supplied cDNA or gDNA.

How the authors handled the data: Estimated nucleated cell counts came from reference gene primer amplification. The data were produced by immunoSEQ multiplex PCR, yet TCRdb's version contains in-frame clones alone and is incomplete. The V and J calls and clone size were taken over from that table, and D and trimming were inferred from the DNA. The data show 250,000 to 350,000 clones, with around 90% seen just once and 2.2% held by the top ten. This clonotype originated in a woman in her forties or fifties who had recovered from COVID-19. The sample was peripheral blood.

The CDR3, as DNA: TGTGCCAGCAGCCCAGTCACAGATACGCAGTATTTT. Translation: CASSPVTDTQYF. The chain couples TRBV12-3 or TRBV12-4 to TRBJ2-3; D unresolved. The CDR3 is 12 amino acids. The V end was cut by 6 bases, the J end by 2 bases, with 6 bases between.